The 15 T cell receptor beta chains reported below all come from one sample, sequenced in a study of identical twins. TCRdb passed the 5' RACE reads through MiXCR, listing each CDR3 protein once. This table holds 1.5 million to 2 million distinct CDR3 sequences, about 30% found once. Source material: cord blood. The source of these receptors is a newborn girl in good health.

The CDR3 protein is CASSSSRTGGAGGYTF. The CDR3 bases are TGTGCCAGCAGCTCGAGTCGGACAGGGGGCGCAGGTGGCTACACCTTC. This chain uses TRBV5-4 with TRBJ1-2, with 11 bases that match TRBD1. Losses at the gene ends were 3 bases for V and 7 bases for J; bases not matched to a gene: 11. This CDR3 is built from 16 residues. The germline CDR1 and CDR2 sequences are SGHNT and YYREEE (reference sequence).

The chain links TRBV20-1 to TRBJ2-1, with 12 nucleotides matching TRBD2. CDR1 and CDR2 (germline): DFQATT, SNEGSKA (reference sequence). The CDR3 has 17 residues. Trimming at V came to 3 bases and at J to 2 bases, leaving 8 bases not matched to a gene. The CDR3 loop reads CSASVASGGATYNEQFF. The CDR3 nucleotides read TGCAGTGCTAGTGTGGCTAGCGGGGGGGCAACCTACAATGAGCAGTTCTTC.

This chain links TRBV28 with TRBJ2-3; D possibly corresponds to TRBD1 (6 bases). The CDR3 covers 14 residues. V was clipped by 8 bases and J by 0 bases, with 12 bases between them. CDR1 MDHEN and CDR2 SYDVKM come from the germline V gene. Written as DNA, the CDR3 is TGTGCCAGCCGCCGGGGACACAGCACAGATACGCAGTATTTT. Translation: CASRRGHSTDTQYF.

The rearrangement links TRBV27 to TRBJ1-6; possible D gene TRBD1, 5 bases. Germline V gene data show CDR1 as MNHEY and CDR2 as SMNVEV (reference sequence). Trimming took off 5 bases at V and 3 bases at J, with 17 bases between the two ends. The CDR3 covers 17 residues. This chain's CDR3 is CASSPRDDIIYNSPLHF. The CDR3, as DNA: TGTGCCAGCAGTCCCCGGGACGACATTATCTATAATTCACCCCTCCACTTT.

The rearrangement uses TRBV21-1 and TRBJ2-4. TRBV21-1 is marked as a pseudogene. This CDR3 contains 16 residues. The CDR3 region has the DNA TGTGCCAGCAGCCAAATAAGGTCCGGCTCCTACAATGAGCAGTACTTC. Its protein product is CASSQIRSGSYNEQYF.

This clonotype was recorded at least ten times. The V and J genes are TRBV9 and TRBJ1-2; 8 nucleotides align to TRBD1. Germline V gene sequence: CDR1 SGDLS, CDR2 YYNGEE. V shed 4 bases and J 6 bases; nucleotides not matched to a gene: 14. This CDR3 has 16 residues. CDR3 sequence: CASSPHIQGQGDGYTF. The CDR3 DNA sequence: TGTGCCAGCAGCCCTCACATTCAAGGACAGGGTGATGGCTACACCTTC.

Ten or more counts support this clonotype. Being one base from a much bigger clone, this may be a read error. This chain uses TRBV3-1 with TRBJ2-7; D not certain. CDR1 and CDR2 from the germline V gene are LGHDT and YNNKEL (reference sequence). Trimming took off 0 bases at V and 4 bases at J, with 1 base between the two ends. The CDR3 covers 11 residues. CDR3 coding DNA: TGTGCCAGCAGCCAAGAGTACGAGCAGTACTTC. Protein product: CASSQEYEQYF.

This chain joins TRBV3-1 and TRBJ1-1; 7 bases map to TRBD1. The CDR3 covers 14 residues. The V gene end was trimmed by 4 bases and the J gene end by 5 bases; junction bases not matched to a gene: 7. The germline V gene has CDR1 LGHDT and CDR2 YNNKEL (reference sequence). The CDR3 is CASSPDWTGTEAFF. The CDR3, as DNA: TGTGCCAGCAGCCCCGACTGGACAGGTACTGAAGCTTTCTTT.

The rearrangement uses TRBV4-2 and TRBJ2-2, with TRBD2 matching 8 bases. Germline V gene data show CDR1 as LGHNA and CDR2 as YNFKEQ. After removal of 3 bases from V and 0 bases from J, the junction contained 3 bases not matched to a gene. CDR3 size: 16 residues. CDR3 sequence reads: CASSQGSGTNTGELFF. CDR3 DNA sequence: TGTGCCAGCAGCCAGGGTAGCGGGACGAACACCGGGGAGCTGTTTTTT.

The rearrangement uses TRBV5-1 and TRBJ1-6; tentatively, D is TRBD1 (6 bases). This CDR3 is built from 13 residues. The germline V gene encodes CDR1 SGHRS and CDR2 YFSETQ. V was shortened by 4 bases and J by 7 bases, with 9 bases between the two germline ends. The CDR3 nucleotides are TGCGCCAGCAGCGAAGACAGGAATTCACCCCTCCACTTT. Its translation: CASSEDRNSPLHF.

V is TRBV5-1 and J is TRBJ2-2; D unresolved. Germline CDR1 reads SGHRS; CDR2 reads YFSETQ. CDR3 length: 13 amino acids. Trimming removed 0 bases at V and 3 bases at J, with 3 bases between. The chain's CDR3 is CASSLADTGELFF. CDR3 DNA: TGCGCCAGCAGCTTGGCAGACACCGGGGAGCTGTTTTTT.

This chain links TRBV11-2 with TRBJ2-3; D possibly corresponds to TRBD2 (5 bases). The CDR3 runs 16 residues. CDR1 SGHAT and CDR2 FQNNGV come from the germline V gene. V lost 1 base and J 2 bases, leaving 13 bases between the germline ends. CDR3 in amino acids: CASSLVGVGYTDTQYF. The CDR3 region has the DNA TGTGCCAGCAGCTTAGTCGGGGTCGGCTACACAGATACGCAGTATTTT.

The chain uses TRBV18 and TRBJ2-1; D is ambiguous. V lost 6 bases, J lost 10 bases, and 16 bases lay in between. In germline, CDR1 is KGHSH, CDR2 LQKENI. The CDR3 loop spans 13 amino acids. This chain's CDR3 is CASSPRRTYEQFF. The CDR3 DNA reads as TGTGCCAGCTCCCCCCGGCGAACCTACGAGCAGTTCTTC.

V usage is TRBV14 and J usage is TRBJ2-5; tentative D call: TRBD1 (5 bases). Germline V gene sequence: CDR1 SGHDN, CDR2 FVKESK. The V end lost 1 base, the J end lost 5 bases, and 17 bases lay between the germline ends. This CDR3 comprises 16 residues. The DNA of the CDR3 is TGTGCCAGCAGCCAAGGAGTATTAGCAAAGGGGGAGACCCAGTACTTC. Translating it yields CASSQGVLAKGETQYF.

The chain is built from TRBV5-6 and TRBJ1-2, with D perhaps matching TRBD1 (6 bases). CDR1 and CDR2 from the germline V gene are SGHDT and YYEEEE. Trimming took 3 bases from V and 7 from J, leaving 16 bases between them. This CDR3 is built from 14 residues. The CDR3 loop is CASSWRPTGSGYTF. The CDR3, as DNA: TGTGCCAGCAGCTGGAGACCGACAGGCTCTGGCTACACCTTC.